The clone carrying this TCR beta chain was counted many times. Its specificity is unknown. The CDR3 length is 12 residues. Trimming left V 8 bases short and J 1 base short, with 7 bases between. Germline CDR1 and CDR2: ENHRY and SYGVKD. It was by quantitative 5'-RACE with molecular barcodes that TCR beta libraries were made. TCRdb re-derived calls from the 5' RACE reads in MiXCR, one entry per CDR3 protein. This sample carries nearly 250,000 distinct CDR3 sequences, 30% to 40% of them seen once, and the ten largest clones take about 4.2%. This record comes from a study of CD8 T cells in ankylosing spondylitis. General study findings and limits: Disease-linked clones were found to be CD8+ and relatively rare in peripheral blood. Clones linked to disease were reported to show significant enrichment in matched ankylosing spondylitis synovial fluid. There was a TCR beta motif, made of several highly homologous variants, that appeared characteristic of ankylosing spondylitis blood.

Sequencing used blood, either unsorted or a sorted T cell fraction (not recorded which). The chain uses TRBV10-3 and TRBJ2-3; no clear D gene. The receptor was derived from a male donor with ankylosing spondylitis or in good health (not recorded which). The CDR3 DNA reads as TGTGCCATCGGTCCAGGCACAGATACGCAGTATTTT. Its translation: CAIGPGTDTQYF.